This section outlines one TCR beta chain sequence together with its context. This sample was included in a study of cytomegalovirus exposure and HLA in healthy donors. Primers for the PCR totalled 60 Vbeta and 13 Jbeta. TCRdb's table, derived via immunoSEQ multiplex PCR, lists solely in-frame clones and lacks some. The profile covers roughly 150,000 clones, with 75% appearing a single time and approximately 2.4% taken by the ten largest. Trimming removed 0 bases from V and 5 bases from J; junction bases left unmatched: 2. The CDR3 sequence is 14 residues long. Germline loops: CDR1 WNHNN, CDR2 SYGVQD (reference sequence).

Sequencing was done on a sample of PBMCs. The V gene is TRBV10-1, the J gene TRBJ1-1; TRBD1 aligns across 8 bases. This sequence originates from a female donor in good health and CMV-seronegative. CDR3 amino acids: CASSESDRGTEAFF. CDR3 DNA: TGCGCCAGCAGTGAGTCTGACAGGGGAACTGAAGCTTTCTTT.